This T cell receptor (beta chain) came from a study of blood T cell repertoires in COVID-19. Trimming pared 5 bases from V and 3 bases from J, leaving 16 bases between. The CDR3 runs to 15 residues. Per the germline V gene, CDR1 is SGHNT and CDR2 is YENEEA. TCRdb's table, derived via immunoSEQ multiplex PCR, lists solely in-frame clones and lacks some. The top ten hold about 14% of the sample, which has over 200,000 clones, 85% to 90% seen once. The chain uses TRBV11-3 and TRBJ2-5, with D perhaps matching TRBD2 (5 bases). The sequencing sample was made of PBMCs or T cells enriched from blood (not recorded which). The TCR was taken from a young man who had recovered from COVID-19. In DNA form, the CDR3 reads TGTGCCAGCAGCGCGGGCGTGTTGGGAAAAGAGACCCAGTACTTC. As protein: CASSAGVLGKETQYF.